A selection of T cell receptor beta chains follows, all from one sample in a study of Ad26.COV2.S vaccination and SARS-CoV-2 variants. Clones were read by immunoSEQ multiplex PCR, and TCRdb kept only the in-frame ones, dropping some. The table has more than 300,000 clones, about 86% seen once. The source was peripheral blood, collected in a trial of Ad26.COV2.S vaccine versus placebo. The receptors were gathered from a person between 18 and 65 years old who received the Ad26.COV2.S COVID-19 vaccine or a placebo. The CDR3 runs from the conserved cysteine through the conserved F or W. A D gene is named only where the DNA matches it firmly. Expanded clones are given a class, and other clones once, few, many or no size at all.

J: TRBJ1-6
D: TRBD1
length: 18
size: few
V: TRBV4-1
DNA: TGCGCCAGCAGCCAAGACTATGGGGGGACAGCCTATAATTCACCCCTCCACTTT
CDR3: CASSQDYGGTAYNSPLHF

J: TRBJ1-6
D: -
length: 13
size: few
V: TRBV4-1
DNA: TGCGCCAGCAGCCAAGTTAGGGATTCACCCCTCCACTTT
CDR3: CASSQVRDSPLHF

J: TRBJ1-4
D: TRBD1
length: 14
size: -
V: TRBV6-1
DNA: TGTGCCAGCAGTGAAGGGACAGGGGCTGAAAAACTGTTTTTT
CDR3: CASSEGTGAEKLFF

J: TRBJ1-2
D: TRBD1
length: 16
size: few
V: TRBV6-2/TRBV6-3
DNA: TGTGCCAGCAGTTACCGGACAGGGGGACTTGGAAATGGCTACACCTTC
CDR3: CASSYRTGGLGNGYTF

J: TRBJ1-2
D: -
length: 18
size: -
V: TRBV21-1
DNA: TGTGCCAGCAGCAAAGCAGGGGGGCCAGGACCTATAACCTATGGCTACACCTTC
CDR3: CASSKAGGPGPITYGYTF

J: TRBJ1-2
D: TRBD1
length: 13
size: -
V: TRBV29-1
DNA: TGCAGCGTTGTGGGACAGGGACTCTATGGCTACACCTTC
CDR3: CSVVGQGLYGYTF

J: TRBJ2-3
D: -
length: 13
size: -
V: TRBV7-2
DNA: TGTGCCAGCAGCTTATTAGCGAAAGATACGCAGTATTTT
CDR3: CASSLLAKDTQYF

J: TRBJ2-5
D: -
length: 13
size: -
V: TRBV29-1
DNA: TGCAGCGTTCTGGGACGGAACCAAGAGACCCAGTACTTC
CDR3: CSVLGRNQETQYF

J: TRBJ1-2
D: -
length: 16
size: -
V: TRBV5-1
DNA: TGCGCCAGCAGCTTAGAGCGGGGGGCTTTAGGCTATGGCTACACCTTC
CDR3: CASSLERGALGYGYTF

J: TRBJ2-2
D: -
length: 14
size: -
V: TRBV5-1
DNA: TGCGCCAGCAGCTTGGAAGGGAATACCGGGGAGCTGTTTTTT
CDR3: CASSLEGNTGELFF

J: TRBJ2-3
D: TRBD2
length: 17
size: -
V: TRBV7-2
DNA: TGTGCCAGCAGTTTTGGACTAGCGGGGGGGGTCGGGTATACGCAGTATTTT
CDR3: CASSFGLAGGVGYTQYF

J: TRBJ2-5
D: TRBD2
length: 17
size: -
V: TRBV5-4
DNA: TGTGCCAGCAGCTTGGCCCGTTTAGCGGGGGGAGGAGAGACCCAGTACTTC
CDR3: CASSLARLAGGGETQYF

J: TRBJ2-7
D: -
length: 13
size: -
V: TRBV3-1/TRBV3-2
DNA: TGTGCCAGCAGTCTTAGCGGCAATTACGAGCAGTACTTC
CDR3: CASSLSGNYEQYF

J: TRBJ2-7
D: -
length: 17
size: -
V: TRBV30
DNA: TGTGCCTGGAGTGTACGCACAGCAGGGAAGGTTTACTACGAGCAGTACTTC
CDR3: CAWSVRTAGKVYYEQYF

J: TRBJ2-1
D: TRBD2
length: 18
size: -
V: TRBV5-1
DNA: TGCGCCAGCAGCCTAGGATTGACTAGCGGGGATAACTACAATGAGCAGTTCTTC
CDR3: CASSLGLTSGDNYNEQFF

J: TRBJ1-4
D: -
length: 14
size: once
V: TRBV5-6
DNA: TGTGCCAGCAGCTTACCAGGGCCGGGGGAAAAACTGTTTTTT
CDR3: CASSLPGPGEKLFF

J: TRBJ1-1
D: -
length: 14
size: many
V: TRBV6-5
DNA: TGTGCCAGCAGTTTGGGGGGGTTAGTCACTGAAGCTTTCTTT
CDR3: CASSLGGLVTEAFF